This T cell receptor (beta chain) was documented in a study of blood T cell repertoires in COVID-19. Study at large: Some COVID-19 samples were acute and others convalescent; all came from the United States, Italy and Spain. The cDNA or gDNA used as material had been derived from T cells, B-cell-depleted T cells, or PBMCs.

The V gene lost 2 bases and the J gene lost 5 bases, with 14 bases spanning the gap. Germline V CDR1 and CDR2: SGHRS, YFSETQ. The length of the CDR3 is 15 residues. Original processing notes: It was from reference gene primer amplification that nucleated cell counts were estimated. The protocol was immunoSEQ multiplex PCR, while the TCRdb copy is restricted to in-frame clones and leaves out a portion. V and J calls and clone size are as listed in that table; D and trimming were resolved from the DNA. This sample has some 170,000 clones, with approximately 89% found just once. The sequence was obtained from a woman aged 60-75 years with acute or convalescent COVID-19. The V and J genes are TRBV5-1 and TRBJ2-1; maybe TRBD2 (5 bases). The sample taken for sequencing was peripheral blood. CDR3 loop: CASSLVTGSNNEQFF. In DNA form, the CDR3 reads TGCGCCAGCAGCTTAGTAACGGGGAGCAACAATGAGCAGTTCTTC.